This note documents a single T cell receptor beta chain sequence. Generated by immunoSEQ multiplex PCR, the TCRdb table keeps only in-frame clones and is missing some. The sample holds some 84,000 clones; approximately 84% are singletons and the top ten take about 2.6%. The data belong to a study of PD-1 blockade in mismatch repair-deficient tumors. This CDR3 is built from 17 residues. After removal of 0 bases from V and 2 bases from J, the junction contained 10 bases not matched to a gene. The V gene's germline CDR1 is SGHNT and CDR2 YYREEE (reference sequence). The sample was peripheral blood, taken 12 weeks after starting pembrolizumab. This clonotype was sampled from an adult with mismatch repair-deficient cancer. J is TRBJ2-5 and V is TRBV5-4, with 7 bases matching TRBD1. CDR3 sequence reads: CASSLAGLGRGQETQYF. DNA of the CDR3: TGTGCCAGCAGCTTGGCCGGATTGGGCAGGGGGCAAGAGACCCAGTACTTC.